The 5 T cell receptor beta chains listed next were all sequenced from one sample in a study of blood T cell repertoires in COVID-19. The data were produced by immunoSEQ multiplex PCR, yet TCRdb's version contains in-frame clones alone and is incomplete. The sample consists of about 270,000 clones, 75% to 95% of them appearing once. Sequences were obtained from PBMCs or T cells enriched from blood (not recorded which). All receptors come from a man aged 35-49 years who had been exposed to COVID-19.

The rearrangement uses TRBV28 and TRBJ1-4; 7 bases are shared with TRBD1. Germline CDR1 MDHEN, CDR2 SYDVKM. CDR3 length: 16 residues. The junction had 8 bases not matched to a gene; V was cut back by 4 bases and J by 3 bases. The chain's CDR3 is CASSSKHRGPNEKLFF. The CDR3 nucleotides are TGTGCCAGCAGTTCCAAACACAGGGGCCCTAATGAAAAACTGTTTTTT.

The CDR3 spells CASSSMTSGRYEQYF. The DNA for the CDR3 is TGTGCCAGCAGCTCCATGACTAGCGGGAGATACGAGCAGTACTTC. The rearrangement joins TRBV7-9 to TRBJ2-7; 12 bases are a match to TRBD2. Germline CDR1 SEHNR, CDR2 FQNEAQ (reference sequence). V lost 4 bases and J lost 4; bases outside the gene matches: 5. The CDR3 covers 15 residues.

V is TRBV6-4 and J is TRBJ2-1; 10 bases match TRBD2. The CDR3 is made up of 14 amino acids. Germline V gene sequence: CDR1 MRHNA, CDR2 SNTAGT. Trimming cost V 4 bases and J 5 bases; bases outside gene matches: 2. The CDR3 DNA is TGTGCCAGCAGTGTTGGGACTAGCGACAATGAGCAGTTCTTC. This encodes CASSVGTSDNEQFF.

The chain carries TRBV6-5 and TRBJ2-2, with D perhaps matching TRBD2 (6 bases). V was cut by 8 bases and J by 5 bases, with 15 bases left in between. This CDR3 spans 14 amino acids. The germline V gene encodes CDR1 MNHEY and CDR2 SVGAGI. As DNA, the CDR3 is TGTGCCAGCTGCCGACTAGAGATAACCGGGGAGCTGTTTTTT. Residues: CASCRLEITGELFF.

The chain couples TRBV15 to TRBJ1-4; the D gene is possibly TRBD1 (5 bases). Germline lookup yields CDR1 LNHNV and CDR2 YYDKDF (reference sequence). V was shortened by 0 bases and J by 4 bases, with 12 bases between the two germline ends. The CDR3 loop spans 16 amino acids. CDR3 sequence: CATSRDMGQRNEKLFF. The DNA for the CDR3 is TGTGCCACCAGCAGAGATATGGGGCAGCGTAATGAAAAACTGTTTTTT.